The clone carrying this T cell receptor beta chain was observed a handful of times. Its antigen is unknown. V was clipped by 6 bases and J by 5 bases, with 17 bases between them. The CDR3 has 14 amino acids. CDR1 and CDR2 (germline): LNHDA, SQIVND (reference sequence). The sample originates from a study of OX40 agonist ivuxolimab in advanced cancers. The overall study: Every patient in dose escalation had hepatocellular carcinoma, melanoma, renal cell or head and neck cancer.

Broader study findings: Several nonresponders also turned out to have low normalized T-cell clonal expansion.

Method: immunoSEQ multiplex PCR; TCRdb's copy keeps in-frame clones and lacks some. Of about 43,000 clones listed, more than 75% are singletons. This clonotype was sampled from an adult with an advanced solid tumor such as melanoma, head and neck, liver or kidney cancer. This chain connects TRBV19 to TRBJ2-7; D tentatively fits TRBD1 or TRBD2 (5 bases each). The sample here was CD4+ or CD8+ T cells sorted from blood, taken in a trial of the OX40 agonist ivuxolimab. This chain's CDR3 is CASSFMGVLDEQYF. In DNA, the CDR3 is TGTGCCAGTAGCTTCATGGGGGTCCTTGACGAGCAGTACTTC.